This T cell receptor (beta chain) was profiled in a study of T cells after yellow fever vaccination. This clonotype was seen at least ten times. Antigen: not known. Whole-study findings and limits: The appearance of a small share of clonotypes in both CD4 and CD8 compartments was observed. A faster peak, day 5 versus 15, was reached by the weaker secondary response.

Germline V lookup: CDR1 SGDLS, CDR2 YYNGEE. This CDR3 comprises 12 residues. Trimming cost V 4 bases and J 5 bases, with 7 bases left between them. Universal primer sites and UMIs were introduced during 5'RACE template-switching synthesis of TCR cDNA. TCRdb re-derived calls from the 5' RACE reads in MiXCR, one entry per CDR3 protein. The table includes a few hundred thousand distinct CDR3 sequences, roughly 11% detected once. This receptor was taken from a man aged 18 to 29 who received the YFV17D yellow fever vaccine. The rearrangement links TRBV9 to TRBJ2-1, with D unresolved. The sequencing here drew on PBMCs, taken on the day of the first yellow fever vaccination. The chain's CDR3 is CASSPLDNEQFF. The CDR3 DNA reads TGTGCCAGCAGCCCCCTGGACAATGAGCAGTTCTTC. Complete variable domain (other parts from reference TRBV9 and TRBJ2-1): DSGVTQTPKHLITATGQRVTLRCSPRSGDLSVYWYQQSLDQGLQFLIQYYNGEERAKGNILERFSAQQFPDLHSELNLSSLELGDSALYFCASSPLDNEQFFGPGTRLTVL.